These 8 T cell receptor beta chains came from one sample sequenced in a study of blood T cell repertoires in COVID-19. Sequencing was performed with immunoSEQ multiplex PCR; in TCRdb, only in-frame clones are kept and a portion is missing. The table includes 200,000 or so clones, about nine tenths detected once. The sample was peripheral blood. The receptors come from a man between 45 and 60 years old with acute or convalescent COVID-19.

The J gene is TRBJ1-2, the V gene TRBV5-8; 8 bases are shared with TRBD1. Trimming at V came to 0 bases and at J to 3 bases, leaving 1 base not matched to a gene. This CDR3 region has 14 residues. Germline values: CDR1 SGHTS, CDR2 YDEGEE. The CDR3 nucleotides read TGTGCCAGCAGCTTGGGGGGACAGGACTATGGCTACACCTTC. Translated: CASSLGGQDYGYTF.

The gene calls are TRBV27 and TRBJ1-2; D is perhaps TRBD1 (5 bases). CDR1 MNHEY and CDR2 SMNVEV come from the germline V gene (reference sequence). This CDR3 contains 14 residues. V was cut by 2 bases and J by 4 bases, with 11 bases left in between. The CDR3 loop is CASSLMQGSYGYTF. For the CDR3, the DNA is TGTGCCAGCAGTTTAATGCAGGGCTCCTATGGCTACACCTTC.

The V call is TRBV4-1, the J call TRBJ1-2, with 8 bases matching TRBD1. Germline assignment: CDR1 MGHRA and CDR2 YSYEKL. V lost 0 bases, J lost 9 bases, and 12 bases stayed unmatched. The CDR3 extends over 16 amino acids. The chain's CDR3 is CASSQEVGQGSWSYTF. Here the CDR3 DNA reads TGCGCCAGCAGCCAAGAGGTAGGACAGGGCTCCTGGAGCTACACCTTC.

The chain links TRBV5-1 to TRBJ2-3; 9 bases align to TRBD2. V shed 3 bases and J 0 bases; nucleotides not matched to a gene: 14. Germline-derived CDR1 and CDR2 are SGHRS and YFSETQ. This CDR3 comprises 19 residues. The CDR3 spells CASSSAALRGGPSTDTQYF. CDR3 in DNA: TGCGCCAGCAGCTCCGCGGCCCTGCGGGGGGGTCCTAGCACAGATACGCAGTATTTT.

The chain is built from TRBV11-2 and TRBJ2-4, with D possibly matching TRBD1 (6 bases). CDR3 length: 17 amino acids. Looked up from germline, CDR1 is SGHAT and CDR2 is FQNNGV. The V end lost 5 bases, the J end lost 0 bases, and 17 bases lay between the germline ends. The CDR3: CASSPYRQALAKNIQYF. DNA for the CDR3: TGTGCCAGCAGCCCTTATCGACAGGCTCTAGCCAAAAACATTCAGTACTTC.

This sequence joins TRBV5-8 and TRBJ1-2; the D gene is possibly TRBD1 (6 bases). The CDR3 contains 15 residues. Germline V gene sequence: CDR1 SGHTS, CDR2 YDEGEE. V was pared by 0 bases and J by 4 bases, with 13 bases between. The CDR3 sequence: CASSLGDKWTYGYTF. The CDR3 DNA reads TGTGCCAGCAGCTTGGGGGACAAGTGGACCTATGGCTACACCTTC.

The rearrangement links TRBV18 to TRBJ2-1; tentative D call: TRBD1 (6 bases). V lost 1 base to trimming and J lost 1 base, with 14 bases between them. The CDR3 is made up of 17 amino acids. Germline assignment: CDR1 KGHSH and CDR2 LQKENI. The CDR3 region is CASSPLTQGLSYNEQFF. For the CDR3, the DNA is TGTGCCAGCTCACCACTTACACAGGGCTTGTCCTACAATGAGCAGTTCTTC.

V and J are TRBV6-5 and TRBJ2-2; 7 nucleotides agree with TRBD2. The CDR3 is 14 amino acids. The germline V gene encodes CDR1 MNHEY and CDR2 SVGAGI. V lost 7 bases, J lost 0 bases, and 2 bases stayed unmatched. The CDR3 sequence is CASILAANTGELFF. The CDR3 nucleotides read TGTGCCAGCATTCTAGCGGCGAACACCGGGGAGCTGTTTTTT.